A single sample gave rise to the 28 T cell receptor beta chains below, sequenced in a study of graft-versus-host responses after intestinal transplantation. Clones were read by immunoSEQ multiplex PCR, and TCRdb kept only the in-frame ones, dropping some. The sample carries several thousand clones, 89% recorded once. The sequences come from PBMCs, collected 83 days after transplant. These receptors were taken from a human patient who received an intestinal transplant, so some T cells may come from the graft donor.

The J gene is TRBJ2-7, the V gene TRBV6-6; D call uncertain. This CDR3 has 12 residues. Germline loops: CDR1 MNHNY, CDR2 SVGAGI (reference sequence). Trimming removed 0 bases from V and 4 bases from J, with 4 bases in between. This CDR3 reads CASSYSDYEQYV. The DNA of the CDR3 is TGTGCCAGCAGTTACTCCGATTACGAGCAGTACGTC.

The V gene is TRBV5-5, the J gene TRBJ2-1, with no clear D. This CDR3 has 14 residues. CDR1 is SGHKS, CDR2 YYEKEE, per germline (reference sequence). Trimming cost V 0 bases and J 4 bases, with 8 bases left between them. CDR3 protein: CASSLAVGYNEQFF. In DNA, the CDR3 is TGTGCCAGCAGCTTGGCAGTGGGATACAATGAGCAGTTCTTC.

The chain employs TRBV30 and TRBJ1-3, with D perhaps TRBD1 (5 bases). The V end lost 1 base, the J end lost 0 bases, and 13 bases lay between the germline ends. The germline V gene encodes CDR1 GTSNPN and CDR2 SVGIG (reference sequence). This CDR3 is built from 16 residues. CDR3 DNA sequence: TGTGCCTGGAGTGGCCCCGCGCAGGGCTCTGGAAACACCATATATTTT. Translated: CAWSGPAQGSGNTIYF.

The chain combines TRBV5-6 with TRBJ1-5, with 7 positions matching TRBD1. The trim removed 4 bases at V and 3 bases at J, leaving 4 bases unmatched. CDR3 size: 14 residues. CDR1 is SGHDT, CDR2 YYEEEE, per germline. CDR3 region: CASSTGQVNQPQHF. For the CDR3, the DNA is TGTGCCAGCAGCACAGGACAGGTCAATCAGCCCCAGCATTTT. Using reference TRBV5-6 and TRBJ1-5 for the parts outside the CDR3, the full variable domain is DAGVTQSPTHLIKTRGQQVTLRCSPKSGHDTVSWYQQALGQGPQFIFQYYEEEERQRGNFPDRFSGHQFPNYSSELNVNALLLGDSALYLCASSTGQVNQPQHFGDGTRLSIL.

This clone was counted between two and nine times. V gene TRBV5-4 combines with J gene TRBJ2-1; possible D gene TRBD2, 6 bases. This CDR3 is built from 14 residues. The V and J ends lost 2 bases and 7 bases respectively, with 13 bases between them. CDR1 SGHNT and CDR2 YYREEE come from the germline V gene (reference sequence). The CDR3 here is CASSLRWRGNEQFF. The CDR3 DNA is TGTGCCAGCAGCTTACGGTGGAGGGGTAATGAGCAGTTCTTC.

The chain links TRBV6-1 to TRBJ2-7; 8 bases line up with TRBD1. This CDR3 has 15 residues. Germline-derived CDR1 and CDR2 are MNHNS and SASEGT. V was pared by 1 base and J by 2 bases, with 4 bases of the junction left unmatched. The CDR3 protein is CASSEGQGAPYEQYV. CDR3 nucleotide sequence: TGTGCCAGCAGTGAAGGCCAGGGGGCCCCCTACGAGCAGTACGTC.

The chain couples TRBV9 to TRBJ2-3, with 7 bases aligning to TRBD1. The CDR3 sequence is 14 residues long. The germline CDR1 and CDR2 sequences are SGDLS and YYNGEE. V shed 2 bases and J 7 bases; nucleotides not matched to a gene: 7. The CDR3 loop is CASSVWDSENTQYF. The DNA for the CDR3 is TGTGCCAGCAGCGTCTGGGACAGCGAGAATACGCAGTATTTT. The full variable domain, rest sourced from reference TRBV9 and TRBJ2-3, is DSGVTQTPKHLITATGQRVTLRCSPRSGDLSVYWYQQSLDQGLQFLIQYYNGEERAKGNILERFSAQQFPDLHSELNLSSLELGDSALYFCASSVWDSENTQYFGPGTRLTVL.

The chain recombines TRBV28 with TRBJ2-6; 8 nucleotides agree with TRBD1. The germline V gene has CDR1 MDHEN and CDR2 SYDVKM. This CDR3 has 17 amino acids. J gave up 2 bases and V 0 bases, and 3 bases lay outside the gene matches. Here the CDR3 DNA reads TGTGCCAGCAGTTTATGGGCAGGGGGCACTGGGGCCAACGTCCTGACTTTC. It translates to CASSLWAGGTGANVLTF.

The chain joins TRBV19 to TRBJ2-2, with 7 bases aligning to TRBD1. V dropped 7 bases and J dropped 6; count of bases not matched to a gene: 11. The length of the CDR3 is 15 residues. Germline-derived CDR1 and CDR2 are LNHDA and SQIVND (reference sequence). The CDR3 coding sequence is TGTGCCAGTACCATAGGGACAGCCCTAGCCGGGGAGCTGTTTTTT. It codes for CASTIGTALAGELFF.

J is TRBJ1-1 and V is TRBV27; no firm D call. The germline CDR1 and CDR2 sequences are MNHEY and SMNVEV (reference sequence). V was shortened by 8 bases and J by 1 base, with 5 bases between the two germline ends. This CDR3 comprises 11 residues. In DNA, the CDR3 is TGTGCCAGCCGGCAGAACACTGAAGCTTTCTTT. The encoded protein is CASRQNTEAFF.

V is TRBV2 and J is TRBJ2-3; 10 nucleotides line up with TRBD2. Trimming removed 5 bases from V and 2 bases from J; junction bases left unmatched: 7. The CDR3 length is 16 residues. Germline CDR1 reads SNHLY; CDR2 reads FYNNEI. The CDR3 sequence: CASSLVAGGATDTQYF. The CDR3 DNA sequence: TGTGCCAGCAGTTTGGTAGCGGGAGGTGCCACAGATACGCAGTATTTT.

This clone was seen just once. The chain links TRBV28 to TRBJ1-2; 9 bases match TRBD1. The germline V gene encodes CDR1 MDHEN and CDR2 SYDVKM. The V gene end was trimmed by 6 bases and the J gene end by 7 bases; junction bases not matched to a gene: 12. This CDR3 comprises 15 residues. In nucleotides, the CDR3 is TGTGCCAGCAGCCCTTGGGACAGGGATTGGGTTGGCTACACCTTC. Residues: CASSPWDRDWVGYTF.

The chain couples TRBV19 to TRBJ2-1; maybe TRBD2 (6 bases). V lost 5 bases and J 9 bases, leaving 23 bases between the germline ends. This CDR3 contains 16 residues. The germline CDR1 and CDR2 sequences are LNHDA and SQIVND (reference sequence). This chain's CDR3 is CASSGYTGTPRSEQFF. CDR3 DNA sequence: TGTGCCAGTAGTGGATATACGGGGACTCCCAGGAGTGAGCAGTTCTTC.

The chain couples TRBV28 to TRBJ1-4; 9 positions match TRBD1. V was clipped by 4 bases and J by 5 bases; unmatched bases: 5. CDR3 length: 15 residues. Germline-derived CDR1 and CDR2 are MDHEN and SYDVKM. DNA for the CDR3: TGTGCCAGCAGTTCGCCCGGGACAGGGAATGAAAAACTGTTTTTT. Its translation: CASSSPGTGNEKLFF.

The V and J genes are TRBV5-1 and TRBJ2-7; the D gene is possibly TRBD2 (5 bases). The CDR3 has 13 residues. CDR1 is SGHRS, CDR2 YFSETQ, per germline. Trimming removed 2 bases from V and 5 bases from J, with 11 bases in between. The CDR3 protein is CASSFGVWDEQYF. The CDR3 DNA is TGCGCCAGCAGCTTCGGGGTTTGGGACGAGCAGTACTTC.

The chain employs TRBV27 and TRBJ2-1; 9 nucleotides line up with TRBD2. CDR1 is MNHEY, CDR2 SMNVEV, per germline (reference sequence). Losses at the gene ends were 11 bases for V and 2 bases for J; bases not matched to a gene: 10. The CDR3 contains 15 residues. In nucleotides, the CDR3 is TGTGCCGTTCAGAGAGGCGGGAGGGCCTACAATGAGCAGTTCTTC. Its translation is CAVQRGGRAYNEQFF.

This rearrangement joins TRBV28 to TRBJ2-7, with TRBD2 identical over 7 bases. CDR1 is MDHEN, CDR2 SYDVKM, per germline. With 6 bases clipped from V and 1 base from J, the junction kept 12 bases outside the gene matches. This CDR3 has 16 amino acids. The CDR3 region is CASRTNVGGLSYEQYF. Written as DNA, the CDR3 is TGTGCCAGCAGAACCAATGTCGGGGGGTTGTCCTACGAGCAGTACTTC. The variable domain in full, with the rest retrieved from reference TRBV28 and TRBJ2-7, is DVKVTQSSRYLVKRTGEKVFLECVQDMDHENMFWYRQDPGLGLRLIYFSYDVKMKEKGDIPEGYSVSREKKERFSLILESASTNQTSMYLCASRTNVGGLSYEQYFGPGTRLTVT.

This chain joins TRBV6-1 and TRBJ1-6; the D is unclear. In germline, CDR1 is MNHNS, CDR2 SASEGT. V was cut by 3 bases and J by 6 bases, with 6 bases left in between. CDR3 length: 13 residues. CDR3 amino acids: CASSDLINSPLHF. As DNA, the CDR3 is TGTGCCAGCAGTGACCTTATTAATTCACCCCTCCACTTT.

V and J are TRBV5-5 and TRBJ1-2; no reliable D call. From germline, CDR1 is SGHKS and CDR2 YYEKEE (reference sequence). This CDR3 region has 14 residues. The V gene lost 0 bases and the J gene lost 4 bases, with 10 bases spanning the gap. CDR3 amino acids: CASSLDSYLYGYTF. The CDR3 coding sequence is TGTGCCAGCAGCTTGGATTCCTATCTCTATGGCTACACCTTC.

This clone was found once. The chain has TRBV5-1 and TRBJ2-7; 10 nucleotides agree with TRBD2. The CDR3 consists of 15 residues. Germline CDR1 SGHRS, CDR2 YFSETQ. Germline trimming cut 0 bases from V and 5 bases from J; bases unmatched to any gene: 5. The CDR3 DNA reads TGCGCCAGCAGCTTGGAAGCTAGCGGGAGAAACGAGCAGTACTTC. Its translation is CASSLEASGRNEQYF.

The genes are TRBV27 and TRBJ2-5; perhaps D is TRBD1 or TRBD2 (5 bases each). The CDR3 is 15 residues long. Trimming cost V 5 bases and J 3 bases, with 16 bases left between them. CDR1 is MNHEY, CDR2 SMNVEV, per germline (reference sequence). The CDR3 DNA is TGTGCCAGCAGTCCCGGGACCGACACTAAAGAGACCCAGTACTTC. This translates into CASSPGTDTKETQYF.

Details on this clone: A read error may account for a junction end that differs from germline. This rearrangement joins TRBV9 to TRBJ1-2; unclear D gene. The CDR3 length is 14 residues. Germline CDR1 SGDLS, CDR2 YYNGEE. CDR3 protein: CAGSVESEIYGYTF. The CDR3 nucleotides are TGTGCCGGCAGCGTAGAATCAGAGATCTATGGCTACACCTTC.

The chain joins TRBV6-1 to TRBJ2-1; D remains ambiguous. CDR3 length: 13 amino acids. The germline V gene has CDR1 MNHNS and CDR2 SASEGT. The germline V and J ends were trimmed by 8 bases and 1 base, with 9 bases remaining between them. CDR3 bases: TGTGCCAGCCAGGCAGCATCCTACAATGAGCAGTTCTTC. The encoded protein is CASQAASYNEQFF.

J is TRBJ1-2 and V is TRBV6-6; D remains ambiguous. The CDR3 sequence is 15 residues long. Trimming left V 2 bases short and J 3 bases short, with 13 bases between. Germline V lookup: CDR1 MNHNY, CDR2 SVGAGI (reference sequence). CDR3 nucleotide sequence: TGTGCCAGCAGTTACGTTCTGGGTGGGTACTATGGCTACACCTTC. Its protein product is CASSYVLGGYYGYTF.

The rearrangement links TRBV2 to TRBJ1-2; 11 bases map to TRBD1. CDR3 length equals 15 residues. Trimming removed 3 bases from V and 8 bases from J; junction bases left unmatched: 8. Germline CDR1 and CDR2: SNHLY and FYNNEI. The CDR3 nucleotides read TGTGCCAGCAGTGAGCGGACAGGGGGCCTTTCAGGCTACACCTTC. Its protein product is CASSERTGGLSGYTF. Full variable domain (rest looked up from reference TRBV2 and TRBJ1-2): EPEVTQTPSHQVTQMGQEVILRCVPISNHLYFYWYRQILGQKVEFLVSFYNNEISEKSEIFDDQFSVERPDGSNFTLKIRSTKLEDSAMYFCASSERTGGLSGYTFGSGTRLTVV.

The genes are TRBV7-8 and TRBJ2-1; perhaps TRBD1 as D (8 bases). CDR3 size: 20 residues. Germline V CDR1 and CDR2: SGHVS, FQNEAQ. V dropped 4 bases and J dropped 6 bases, with 31 bases sitting between them. The CDR3 sequence: CASSSHKGGDRSHLLNEQFF. CDR3 coding DNA: TGTGCCAGCAGCTCCCACAAAGGGGGGGACAGGAGTCATTTACTCAATGAGCAGTTCTTC.

V is TRBV4-2 and J is TRBJ2-5; D assignment may be TRBD1 or TRBD2 (5 bases each). Trimming pared 4 bases from V and 5 bases from J, leaving 17 bases between. In germline, CDR1 is LGHNA, CDR2 YNFKEQ. This CDR3 spans 15 amino acids. CDR3 nucleotides: TGTGCCAGCAGCCCCACGAGGGGTCAATTTGAGACCCAGTACTTC. This translates into CASSPTRGQFETQYF.

The rearrangement joins TRBV30 to TRBJ1-5; D gene unclear. The CDR3 runs to 13 residues. Trimming left V 2 bases short and J 4 bases short, with 9 bases between. Germline V lookup: CDR1 GTSNPN, CDR2 SVGIG (reference sequence). Here the CDR3 DNA reads TGTGCCTGGAGTACGAGTACGAATCAGCCCCAGCATTTT. Residues: CAWSTSTNQPQHF.